This T cell receptor beta chain appears in the sequencing data of a study of low-dose radiotherapy and immunotherapy resistance in tumors. Turning to the study itself: Every two weeks, the protocol called for intravenous cyclophosphamide at 200 mg/m2. It was given one day before each radiation and immunotherapy administration.

This clonotype was picked up many times. V gave up 3 bases and J gave up 9 bases; unmatched junction bases: 7. The CDR3 length is 15 residues. CDR1 SGHAT and CDR2 FQNNGV come from the germline V gene. Time point noted: after trial treatment. Stated treatment: LDRT plus nivolumab, ipilimumab, low-dose cyclophosphamide and aspirin (RACIN trial). Donors were administered nivolumab, ipilimumab, aspirin and low-dose cyclophosphamide, together with low-dose radiotherapy. Qualifying patients carried advanced solid tumors devoid of tumor-infiltrating lymphocytes. Covering alpha and beta chains, TRAV- and TRBV-specific primers were used for the first-strand cDNA. The TCRs were subjected to amplification over roughly 20 PCR cycles employing a constant-region primer in conjunction with a V-primer adapter. mRNA that had been isolated underwent amplification through in vitro transcription. TCRdb re-derived calls from the reads in MiXCR, one entry per CDR3 protein. The sample yields some 100,000 distinct CDR3 sequences, less than 25% seen once.

The source was PBMCs, collected after low-dose radiotherapy plus immunotherapy. The chain couples TRBV11-2 to TRBJ2-1; 11 bases line up with TRBD1. The sequence derives from a female donor with ovarian cancer. The CDR3 coding sequence is TGTGCCAGCAGCTTGACCGGGACAGGGGGGGGTGAGCAGTTCTTC. It encodes CASSLTGTGGGEQFF.